The 3 T cell receptor beta chains listed next were all sequenced from one sample in a study of T cell clones after liver transplantation. Method: immunoSEQ multiplex PCR; TCRdb's copy keeps in-frame clones and lacks some. The table has 50,000 or so clones, over 55% seen once. Here the sequenced sample was CD4+ T cells from blood, taken 54 months after liver transplant. The receptors were gathered from a human patient who received a liver transplant. T cells may partly derive from the graft donor.

This chain joins TRBV18 and TRBJ2-1; perhaps TRBD1 as D (7 bases). Trimming pared 2 bases from V and 7 bases from J, leaving 18 bases between. The germline V gene encodes CDR1 KGHSH and CDR2 LQKENI. The length of the CDR3 is 16 residues. The CDR3 sequence is CASSPGGARGKNEQFF. CDR3 DNA: TGTGCCAGCTCACCAGGAGGGGCCAGGGGGAAGAATGAGCAGTTCTTC.

V and J are TRBV10-2 and TRBJ2-5; 8 bases are a match to TRBD2. Germline CDR1 is WSHSY and CDR2 is SAAADI. This CDR3 comprises 14 residues. V dropped 4 bases and J dropped 5; count of bases not matched to a gene: 6. The CDR3 nucleotides are TGCGCCAGCAGTGGAGGACTAGCTGGGGAGACCCAGTACTTC. Translated, it gives CASSGGLAGETQYF.

The CDR3 spells CASSEQGPGANVLTF. The CDR3 nucleotides are TGTGCCAGCAGCGAACAGGGGCCTGGGGCCAACGTCCTGACTTTC. The chain uses TRBV5-4 and TRBJ2-6; 7 nucleotides match TRBD1. CDR3 length: 15 residues. V shed 4 bases, J shed 2 bases, and the junction held 3 bases outside the gene matches. Germline assignment: CDR1 SGHNT and CDR2 YYREEE (reference sequence).